A single sample gave rise to the 26 T cell receptor beta chains below, sequenced in a study of CD8 T cells in ankylosing spondylitis. Study-wide points: Blood of patients with ankylosing spondylitis appeared to be characterized by a TCR beta motif of several highly homologous variants.

MiXCR was run by TCRdb on the 5' RACE reads, yielding one entry per CDR3 protein. The data show 700,000 or so distinct CDR3 sequences, about 20% seen once. These receptors have no identified antigens. The sample comprised blood, either unsorted or a sorted T cell fraction (not recorded which). Source of these receptors: a male donor with ankylosing spondylitis.

This clonotype turned up a few times. This sequence joins TRBV7-8 and TRBJ1-5; D is unresolved. V dropped 4 bases and J dropped 1 base, with 14 bases sitting between them. Germline CDR1 is SGHVS and CDR2 is FQNEAQ. The CDR3 spans 16 residues. The CDR3, as DNA: TGTGCCAGCAGCTCCCGGGTAGGGATAAGCAATCAGCCCCAGCATTTT. It codes for CASSSRVGISNQPQHF.

The CDR3 reads CASSFGQGFYEQYF. The CDR3 coding sequence is TGTGCCAGCAGTTTCGGACAGGGATTCTACGAGCAGTACTTC. This chain joins TRBV12-3 or TRBV12-4 and TRBJ2-7; TRBD1 matches 8 bases. The CDR3 is made up of 14 amino acids. Unmatched junction bases numbered 4, after V lost 3 bases and J lost 3 bases.

This clonotype showed up many times. The chain carries TRBV3-1 and TRBJ2-7; a possible D gene is TRBD2 (6 bases). The CDR3 runs to 11 residues. From germline, CDR1 is LGHDT and CDR2 YNNKEL (reference sequence). Trimming left V 3 bases short and J 6 bases short, with 6 bases between. The CDR3 DNA reads as TGTGCCAGCAGCCAGCGGGGCGAGCAGTACTTC. This encodes CASSQRGEQYF.

The genes are TRBV3-1 and TRBJ2-3; D possibly corresponds to TRBD2 (5 bases). This CDR3 region has 16 residues. The V end lost 0 bases, the J end lost 2 bases, and 12 bases lay between the germline ends. CDR1 and CDR2 (germline): LGHDT, YNNKEL (reference sequence). CDR3 sequence reads: CASSQDEGDYTDTQYF. In nucleotides, the CDR3 is TGTGCCAGCAGCCAAGATGAGGGCGACTACACAGATACGCAGTATTTT.

A few counts support this clonotype. The chain recombines TRBV28 with TRBJ1-6; TRBD1 is a possible D gene (6 bases). Trimming stripped 6 bases from V and 0 bases from J, with 12 bases between. Germline CDR1 MDHEN, CDR2 SYDVKM. This CDR3 is built from 16 residues. The CDR3 DNA sequence: TGTGCCAGCAGCGTAACAGGGTCCTCCTATAATTCACCCCTCCACTTT. Residues: CASSVTGSSYNSPLHF.

With regard to this clonotype: A read error may produce the germline difference seen at one junction end. The chain links TRBV12-3 or TRBV12-4 to TRBJ2-5; 13 bases fit TRBD2. The CDR3 is 18 residues long. The DNA of the CDR3 is TGTACCAGCAGTTTGTTGGCACTAGCGGGAGGGCCGGACGGGACCCAGTACTTC. It encodes CTSSLLALAGGPDGTQYF.

The chain employs TRBV5-1 and TRBJ2-7; D is perhaps TRBD2 (6 bases). This CDR3 is built from 14 residues. CDR1 SGHRS and CDR2 YFSETQ come from the germline V gene. V dropped 0 bases and J dropped 6 bases, with 13 bases sitting between them. The CDR3 DNA sequence: TGCGCCAGCAGCTTGGTGCAGGGAGGAAGCGAGCAGTACTTC. This translates into CASSLVQGGSEQYF.

The chain employs TRBV28 and TRBJ2-5; 8 bases are shared with TRBD2. Germline V lookup: CDR1 MDHEN, CDR2 SYDVKM. The CDR3 length is 13 residues. The ends lost 5 bases at V and 11 bases at J; junction bases unmatched: 10. CDR3 nucleotide sequence: TGTGCCAGCAGTCGGGGGGGACACCCCCGACAGTACTTC. It codes for CASSRGGHPRQYF.

Many counts were recorded for this clonotype. The genes are TRBV5-1 and TRBJ2-3; 8 bases are shared with TRBD2. V trimming: 4 bases; J trimming: 2 bases; junction bases outside the gene matches: 6. Germline CDR1 is SGHRS and CDR2 is YFSETQ. This CDR3 comprises 15 residues. CDR3 DNA sequence: TGCGCCAGCAGCGCCGCAGCGGGGGCCACAGATACGCAGTATTTT. Translated, it gives CASSAAAGATDTQYF.

This clonotype was picked up a small number of times. V and J are TRBV7-2 and TRBJ2-1; D is unresolved. V gave up 0 bases and J gave up 10 bases, with 16 bases separating them. The CDR3 loop spans 15 amino acids. Germline V CDR1 and CDR2: SGHTA, FQGNSA. The CDR3 spells CASSLATGPKGEQFF. In nucleotides, the CDR3 is TGTGCCAGCAGCTTAGCGACCGGACCCAAGGGAGAGCAGTTCTTC.

This sequence joins TRBV4-3 and TRBJ1-6, with TRBD1 matching 7 bases. The J segment lost 7 bases and the V segment lost 3 bases, leaving 6 bases of the junction unmatched. The CDR3 is made up of 15 amino acids. CDR1 and CDR2 (germline): LGHNA, YSLEER. DNA for the CDR3: TGCGCCAGCAGCCATAGGGCAGGGGGGAATTCACCCCTCCACTTT. It codes for CASSHRAGGNSPLHF.

V and J are TRBV29-1 and TRBJ2-1; 8 bases fit TRBD2. The junction had 16 bases not matched to a gene; V was cut back by 6 bases and J by 9 bases. Looked up from germline, CDR1 is SQVTM and CDR2 is ANQGSEA. This CDR3 has 15 amino acids. The CDR3 DNA follows: TGCAGCGTGTCCCGCCCCGGGACTAGTCTTGTTGAGCAGTTCTTC. It yields the protein CSVSRPGTSLVEQFF.

The chain carries TRBV3-1 and TRBJ1-2, with D unresolved. The length of the CDR3 is 12 residues. The germline V gene has CDR1 LGHDT and CDR2 YNNKEL (reference sequence). V was pared by 5 bases and J by 5 bases, with 9 bases between. The CDR3 reads CASSFTDYGYTF. The CDR3 DNA reads TGTGCCAGCAGCTTCACGGATTATGGCTACACCTTC.

The J gene is TRBJ2-3, the V gene TRBV10-3, with TRBD1 identical over 9 bases. Germline-derived CDR1 and CDR2 are ENHRY and SYGVKD. This CDR3 region has 15 residues. Trimming took 4 bases from V and 2 from J; bases not matched to a gene: 4. The CDR3 sequence is CAISVGQGTTDTQYF. CDR3 nucleotides: TGTGCCATCAGTGTTGGACAGGGGACCACAGATACGCAGTATTTT.

To note about this clonotype: The germline gene is not matched at one end of the junction; a read error may be the cause. The chain combines TRBV12-3 or TRBV12-4 with TRBJ2-2, with TRBD2 matching 12 bases. The CDR3 length is 18 residues. CDR3 sequence: CACSPGLAGKLNTGELFF. CDR3 bases: TGTGCCTGCAGTCCCGGACTAGCGGGGAAGTTGAACACCGGGGAGCTGTTTTTT.

The V and J genes are TRBV6-5 and TRBJ2-2; D possibly corresponds to TRBD1 (6 bases). The CDR3 sequence is 14 residues long. The germline V gene has CDR1 MNHEY and CDR2 SVGAGI. V lost 2 bases and J lost 7, with 11 bases in between. In DNA, the CDR3 is TGTGCCAGCAGTTACACACAGGGTAGCGGGGAGCTGTTTTTT. It specifies CASSYTQGSGELFF.

The chain employs TRBV11-2 and TRBJ1-1; no reliable D call. CDR1 and CDR2 from the germline V gene are SGHAT and FQNNGV. The V gene lost 0 bases and the J gene lost 3 bases, with 5 bases spanning the gap. This CDR3 is 13 amino acids long. The CDR3 DNA reads TGTGCCAGCAGCTTAGATCAATACACTGAAGCTTTCTTT. Translation: CASSLDQYTEAFF.

The table lists this clonotype with a few counts. The rearrangement joins TRBV29-1 to TRBJ2-5; a weak D match, TRBD1 (6 bases). The CDR3 is 16 amino acids. V lost 4 bases and J 3 bases, leaving 21 bases between the germline ends. Germline CDR1 is SQVTM and CDR2 is ANQGSEA. CDR3 amino acids: CSVGGKQGGPKETQYF. The CDR3 region has the DNA TGCAGCGTTGGCGGAAAACAGGGCGGCCCAAAAGAGACCCAGTACTTC.

This chain uses TRBV5-1 with TRBJ2-2; D could derive from TRBD1 or TRBD2 (6 bases each). The CDR3 extends over 14 amino acids. V lost 6 bases, J lost 5 bases, and 14 bases lay in between. The germline gives CDR1 SGHRS, CDR2 YFSETQ. The CDR3 region is CASTPPGATGELFF. The CDR3 DNA reads as TGCGCCAGCACCCCTCCGGGGGCGACCGGGGAGCTGTTTTTT.

The rearrangement links TRBV29-1 to TRBJ1-1; 7 bases fit TRBD1. The trim removed 6 bases at V and 12 bases at J, leaving 10 bases unmatched. This CDR3 spans 11 amino acids. The germline V gene encodes CDR1 SQVTM and CDR2 ANQGSEA. The CDR3 region is CSVDRAFGTFF. In DNA, the CDR3 is TGCAGCGTCGACAGGGCCTTCGGGACTTTCTTT.

The chain combines TRBV29-1 with TRBJ1-2; 10 bases fit TRBD1. In germline, CDR1 is SQVTM, CDR2 ANQGSEA. The CDR3 has 12 residues. V lost 3 bases and J lost 6; bases outside the gene matches: 1. The CDR3 DNA is TGCAGCGTTGAGGGGACAGGGGATGGCTACACCTTC. Translated, it gives CSVEGTGDGYTF.

This clonotype was seen a handful of times. The chain couples TRBV2 to TRBJ2-3, with D hard to call. Trimming stripped 9 bases from V and 6 bases from J, with 13 bases between. Germline values: CDR1 SNHLY, CDR2 FYNNEI. The CDR3 covers 12 residues. CDR3 protein: CASVTLMDTQYF. The CDR3 DNA follows: TGTGCCAGTGTAACCCTCATGGATACGCAGTATTTT.

The gene calls are TRBV12-3 or TRBV12-4 and TRBJ1-2, with D possibly TRBD1 on 5 matching bases. Trimming removed 5 bases from V and 4 bases from J, with 14 bases in between. This CDR3 is 14 amino acids long. As DNA, the CDR3 is TGTGCCAGCAGTCCGCAGGGATTGGGCTATGGCTACACCTTC. Translated, it gives CASSPQGLGYGYTF.

This chain connects TRBV5-1 to TRBJ2-7, with D tentatively TRBD1 (5 bases). With 5 bases removed from V and 0 bases from J, the gap between germline ends came to 15 bases. Germline assignment: CDR1 SGHRS and CDR2 YFSETQ. This CDR3 is built from 15 residues. CDR3 residues: CASSIDDSHSYEQYF. CDR3 in DNA: TGCGCCAGCAGTATTGATGACAGTCACTCCTACGAGCAGTACTTC.

The V and J genes are TRBV12-3 or TRBV12-4 and TRBJ2-5; TRBD1 is a possible D gene (6 bases). CDR3 length: 16 amino acids. The V end was cut by 2 bases, the J end by 5 bases, with 18 bases between. In DNA form, the CDR3 reads TGTGCCAGCAGTTTAACGGACAGCCAAGAGGTGGAGACCCAGTACTTC. Amino acid sequence: CASSLTDSQEVETQYF.

The chain is built from TRBV29-1 and TRBJ2-3; 10 nucleotides align to TRBD2. The CDR3 is 18 residues long. The V gene's germline CDR1 is SQVTM and CDR2 ANQGSEA. V lost 0 bases and J lost 2; bases outside the gene matches: 11. DNA of the CDR3: TGCAGCGTTGAAGATTTTGGGCATAGCGGGGGGACCACAGATACGCAGTATTTT. Translating gives CSVEDFGHSGGTTDTQYF.